These 29 T cell receptor beta chains were all obtained from the same sample, sequenced in a study of read filtering for tumor transcriptome and immune sequencing. From 300 to 400 ng of RNA, a library with molecular barcoded alpha/delta and beta/gamma adaptors was made. TCRdb re-called the reads with MiXCR, one entry per CDR3 protein. The sample shows 11,000 to 15,000 distinct CDR3 sequences, about a fifth of them seen only once. Sequencing was done on a sample of a population of CD138-negative cells sorted from bone marrow. The receptor set was obtained from a donor aged 40 or over with multiple myeloma.

Remarks on this clonotype: A much larger clone is a single base away; this may be a read error. The chain is built from TRBV2 and TRBJ2-3, with D unclear. The CDR3 is 12 residues long. The germline V gene has CDR1 SNHLY and CDR2 FYNNEI. V was cut by 1 base and J by 9 bases, with 8 bases left in between. This CDR3 reads CASSEDTTTQYF. CDR3 nucleotide sequence: TGTGCCAGCAGTGAAGACACCACGACGCAGTATTTT.

This clonotype was recorded many times. V usage is TRBV15 and J usage is TRBJ1-5; D is undetermined. The CDR3 consists of 15 residues. The germline CDR1 and CDR2 sequences are LNHNV and YYDKDF (reference sequence). The V gene lost 8 bases and the J gene lost 0 bases, with 14 bases spanning the gap. The CDR3 spells CATGQTHYSNQPQHF. CDR3 nucleotides: TGTGCCACCGGTCAGACCCATTATAGCAATCAGCCCCAGCATTTT. Complete variable domain (other parts from reference TRBV15 and TRBJ1-5): DAMVIQNPRYQVTQFGKPVTLSCSQTLNHNVMYWYQQKSSQAPKLLFHYYDKDFNNEADTPDNFQSRRPNTSFCFLDIRSPGLGDTAMYLCATGQTHYSNQPQHFGDGTRLSIL.

This clonotype was picked up a small number of times. V is TRBV4-1 and J is TRBJ2-1; the match to TRBD2 covers 7 bases. With 3 bases clipped from V and 12 bases from J, the junction kept 8 bases outside the gene matches. Germline CDR1 reads MGHRA; CDR2 reads YSYEKL. The CDR3 runs 13 residues. The DNA of the CDR3 is TGCGCCAGCAGCCACCGGACTAGTTTTGGGCAGTTCTTC. Translation gives CASSHRTSFGQFF.

As for this clonotype: One end of the junction does not line up with germline, which may come from a read error. The chain is built from TRBV7-8 and TRBJ2-3; no reliable D call. The CDR3 is 17 amino acids. In germline, CDR1 is SGHVS, CDR2 FQNEAQ. CDR3 sequence reads: CASSLVGSSVSTDTQCF. The CDR3 region has the DNA TGTGCCAGCAGCTTAGTTGGATCGTCTGTAAGCACAGATACGCAGTGTTTT.

This clonotype was seen many times. J is TRBJ1-4 and V is TRBV4-1; TRBD1 is a possible D gene (6 bases). This CDR3 comprises 14 residues. Per germline, CDR1 MGHRA and CDR2 YSYEKL. With 1 base removed from V and 6 bases from J, the gap between germline ends came to 9 bases. CDR3: CASSQVAGDEKLFF. CDR3 DNA: TGCGCCAGCAGCCAAGTTGCAGGGGATGAAAAACTGTTTTTT.

This clonotype was seen at least ten times. The chain has TRBV7-9 and TRBJ2-7, with no clear D. Germline lookup yields CDR1 SEHNR and CDR2 FQNEAQ (reference sequence). This CDR3 has 11 residues. V was clipped by 5 bases and J by 4 bases, with 6 bases between them. CDR3 residues: CASSEIYEQYF. DNA for the CDR3: TGTGCCAGCAGCGAGATTTACGAGCAGTACTTC.

The sample holds many counts of this clonotype. The rearrangement uses TRBV4-2 and TRBJ2-1, with TRBD1 identical over 10 bases. There are 11 residues in the CDR3. Trimming removed 5 bases from V and 15 bases from J; junction bases left unmatched: 4. Per the germline V gene, CDR1 is LGHNA and CDR2 is YNFKEQ. For the CDR3, the DNA is TGTGCCAGCAGCTCCGGGACAGGGGTGTTCTTC. Amino acids: CASSSGTGVFF.

In its sample, this clonotype was seen a few times. The V and J genes are TRBV12-2 and TRBJ2-7; no DNA check was done on the table's D call, TRBD2. TRBV12-2 counts as a pseudogene. This CDR3 spans 20 amino acids. CDR3 amino acids: CASRLRFGRAPVPSPYEQYF. CDR3 bases: TGTGCAAGTCGCTTACGGTTCGGAAGGGCCCCGGTTCCCAGCCCCTACGAGCAGTACTTC.

This clonotype was seen ten or more times. The genes are TRBV27 and TRBJ2-7, with D perhaps TRBD1 or TRBD2 (5 bases each). With 0 bases removed from V and 8 bases from J, the gap between germline ends came to 17 bases. Looked up from germline, CDR1 is MNHEY and CDR2 is SMNVEV (reference sequence). There are 15 residues in the CDR3. The CDR3: CASSLSGTALIKQYF. The DNA for the CDR3 is TGTGCCAGCAGTTTATCGGGGACGGCGCTTATCAAGCAGTACTTC.

Concerning this clonotype: A clone one base away is much larger, so this may be a read error. V usage is TRBV20-1 and J usage is TRBJ2-3, with TRBD1 as a possible D gene (6 bases). CDR1 and CDR2 from the germline V gene are DFQATT and SNEGSKA (reference sequence). The CDR3 is 14 amino acids. The CDR3 spells CSAPLVGALDAQYF. In DNA, the CDR3 is TGCAGTGCACCCCTAGTGGGGGCCTTAGATGCGCAGTATTTT.

Worth noting for this clonotype: No conserved phenylalanine or tryptophan ends this CDR3, so it is likely a read error. This rearrangement joins TRBV20-1 to TRBJ2-7; 9 positions agree with TRBD1. The CDR3 totals 13 residues. V gave up 4 bases and J gave up 5 bases; unmatched junction bases: 6. Per the germline V gene, CDR1 is DFQATT and CDR2 is SNEGSKA (reference sequence). CDR3 in DNA: TGCAGTGCTAACGGACAGGGGAGCGACGAGCAGTACCTC. It yields the protein CSANGQGSDEQYL.

This clonotype was observed many times. The chain couples TRBV29-1 to TRBJ1-1, with D possibly TRBD1 on 5 matching bases. V lost 8 bases, J lost 4 bases, and 11 bases lay in between. This CDR3 is built from 11 residues. Germline loops: CDR1 SQVTM, CDR2 ANQGSEA. DNA for the CDR3: TGCAGCCTCAGGGTTGGCACTGAAGCTTTCTTT. Its protein product is CSLRVGTEAFF.

There are many counts of this clonotype. This chain links TRBV5-5 with TRBJ1-4; a possible D gene is TRBD1 (6 bases). The CDR3 is 15 amino acids. With 4 bases removed from V and 4 bases from J, the gap between germline ends came to 14 bases. Germline lookup yields CDR1 SGHKS and CDR2 YYEKEE (reference sequence). The CDR3 spells CASSMRDNVNEKLFF. The CDR3, as DNA: TGTGCCAGCAGCATGAGGGACAACGTTAATGAAAAACTGTTTTTT.

The sample holds many counts of this clonotype. Germline is not matched at one junction end, which may reflect a read error. V and J are TRBV7-7 and TRBJ2-1, with D possibly matching TRBD1 (6 bases). The CDR3 length is 14 residues. From germline, CDR1 is SSHAT and CDR2 FNYEAQ (reference sequence). The CDR3 sequence: CASSTGSSYNEQFF. In DNA, the CDR3 is TGTGCTAGCAGCACAGGGAGCTCCTACAATGAGCAGTTCTTC.

This clonotype was recorded at least ten times. This chain links TRBV2 with TRBJ2-7; D gene uncertain. Germline-derived CDR1 and CDR2 are SNHLY and FYNNEI. Trimming cost V 7 bases and J 6 bases, with 19 bases left between them. The CDR3 loop spans 14 amino acids. The CDR3 DNA sequence: TGTGCCAGCACCCTCGGACCTGAGGCTATCGAGCAGTACTTC. This translates into CASTLGPEAIEQYF.

This clonotype came up once. This could be a read error, since a much larger clone is one nucleotide away. This chain uses TRBV6-6 with TRBJ2-3; D unclear. Germline-derived CDR1 and CDR2 are MNHNY and SVGAGI (reference sequence). CDR3 length: 14 amino acids. Between the trimmed V and J ends, which lost 5 bases and 2 bases, there was a span of 11 bases. The CDR3 nucleotides are TGTGCCAGCAGTCACCTAAGGGTCACAGATACGCAGTATTTT. It is translated as CASSHLRVTDTQYF.

The genes are TRBV30 and TRBJ1-1; D ambiguous. CDR1 is GTSNPN and CDR2 is SVGIG in the germline V gene (reference sequence). The CDR3 is 13 amino acids. Trimming left V 3 bases short and J 2 bases short, with 10 bases between. CDR3 in DNA: TGTGCCTGGAGCCAGAGGTTCAACACTGAAGCTTTCTTT. This translates into CAWSQRFNTEAFF.

By share of the sample, this clonotype is hyperexpanded. The chain has TRBV6-1 and TRBJ2-5; D uncertain. The CDR3 covers 11 residues. Trimming pared 7 bases from V and 2 bases from J, leaving 5 bases between. CDR1 MNHNS and CDR2 SASEGT come from the germline V gene. As DNA, the CDR3 is TGTGCCAGCACCGAGCAAGAGACCCAGTACTTC. Its protein is CASTEQETQYF.

The table lists this clonotype with many counts. J is TRBJ1-2 and V is TRBV7-8, with 7 nucleotides matching TRBD1. Germline V gene sequence: CDR1 SGHVS, CDR2 FQNEAQ. The CDR3 runs 13 residues. V shed 3 bases, J shed 4 bases, and the junction held 2 bases outside the gene matches. The CDR3 DNA sequence: TGTGCCAGCAGCTTGGGACAGAGCTATGGCTACACCTTC. Its translation is CASSLGQSYGYTF.

The genes are TRBV5-1 and TRBJ2-5; 8 nucleotides line up with TRBD1. The germline gives CDR1 SGHRS, CDR2 YFSETQ. The length of the CDR3 is 16 residues. V dropped 4 bases and J dropped 7; count of bases not matched to a gene: 15. This CDR3 is CASSMSPDRAPGTQYF. The CDR3 coding sequence is TGCGCCAGCAGCATGAGCCCGGACAGGGCCCCGGGGACCCAGTACTTC.

This clonotype was detected many times. The J gene is TRBJ2-1, the V gene TRBV7-2, with D unclear. V lost 9 bases to trimming and J lost 4 bases, with 16 bases between them. CDR3 length equals 14 residues. The germline V gene has CDR1 SGHTA and CDR2 FQGNSA. The CDR3 region has the DNA TGTGCCAGTATGGCGGCCGGTAGATACAATGAGCAGTTCTTC. Protein product: CASMAAGRYNEQFF.

This clonotype was recorded only once. This may arise from a read error, as a much more abundant clone is one base away. The rearrangement joins TRBV18 to TRBJ1-1; D gene ambiguous. Germline values: CDR1 KGHSH, CDR2 LQKENI. The V end was cut by 2 bases, the J end by 3 bases, with 7 bases between. The CDR3 loop spans 13 amino acids. The CDR3 DNA is TGTGCCAGCTCACCAGGCATGTACACTGAAGCTTTCTTT. Encoded protein: CASSPGMYTEAFF.

Worth noting for this clonotype: This likely traces to a read error, being one base from a far larger clone. V and J are TRBV4-1 and TRBJ2-1, with 11 bases lining up with TRBD2. The DNA matches TRBJ2-7 better at its end, which makes the J call doubtful. Germline lookup yields CDR1 MGHRA and CDR2 YSYEKL. CDR3 length: 17 amino acids. The CDR3 DNA reads TGCGCCAGCAGCCAAGATCGACTAGCGGGGAGGAAATACAAGCAGTACTTC. Translating gives CASSQDRLAGRKYKQYF.

The CDR3 nucleotides read TGTGCCAGCAGCTTAGAGAGTCTCGGGACCCAGTACTTC. Protein product: CASSLESLGTQYF. The chain couples TRBV7-3 to TRBJ2-5; D is unresolved. The CDR3 contains 13 residues. Germline V CDR1 and CDR2: SGHTA, FQGTGA. V was shortened by 2 bases and J by 7 bases, with 11 bases between the two germline ends.

The table lists this clonotype with many counts. The chain uses TRBV7-9 and TRBJ2-1; TRBD2 agrees at 12 bases. The CDR3 contains 16 residues. Germline lookup yields CDR1 SEHNR and CDR2 FQNEAQ (reference sequence). Trimming cost V 2 bases and J 7 bases; bases outside gene matches: 6. The CDR3 sequence: CASSLLLAGGPNEQFF. CDR3 nucleotides: TGTGCCAGCAGCTTACTCCTAGCGGGAGGGCCGAATGAGCAGTTCTTC.

This clonotype occurred many times. The chain employs TRBV4-3 and TRBJ2-1; possible D gene TRBD1, 6 bases. This CDR3 contains 17 residues. CDR1 LGHNA and CDR2 YSLEER come from the germline V gene. The V end was cut by 0 bases, the J end by 7 bases, with 19 bases between. CDR3 region: CASSQEVAAGQRNEQFF. Written as DNA, the CDR3 is TGCGCCAGCAGCCAAGAGGTGGCGGCCGGACAGAGGAATGAGCAGTTCTTC.

This clonotype was observed many times. The gene calls are TRBV29-1 and TRBJ2-5; possible D gene TRBD2, 6 bases. V was cut by 3 bases and J by 4 bases, with 9 bases left in between. Germline V lookup: CDR1 SQVTM, CDR2 ANQGSEA. CDR3 length: 12 amino acids. CDR3 loop: CSVEEGPETQYF. The CDR3 region has the DNA TGCAGCGTTGAGGAGGGGCCAGAGACCCAGTACTTC.

This clonotype was counted ten times or more. The chain joins TRBV27 to TRBJ2-5; no definite D call. The V end was cut by 4 bases, the J end by 3 bases, with 12 bases between. The CDR3 is 14 residues long. The germline V gene has CDR1 MNHEY and CDR2 SMNVEV (reference sequence). This CDR3 is CASSSFGLKETQYF. As DNA, the CDR3 is TGTGCCAGCAGTTCCTTCGGGCTTAAAGAGACCCAGTACTTC.

The chain is built from TRBV4-1 and TRBJ1-4; D is possibly TRBD1 (5 bases). Trimming pared 1 base from V and 7 bases from J, leaving 10 bases between. The germline V gene encodes CDR1 MGHRA and CDR2 YSYEKL. The CDR3 runs to 14 residues. Here the CDR3 reads CASSQVLGGEKLFF. DNA for the CDR3: TGCGCCAGCAGCCAAGTCCTTGGGGGTGAAAAACTGTTTTTT.